These 31 T cell receptor beta chains originate from one sample sequenced in a study of blood T cell repertoires in COVID-19. The method was immunoSEQ multiplex PCR; TCRdb's version includes in-frame clones alone and lacks a portion of them. This sample has around 290,000 clones, with 75% to 95% found just once. The specimen sequenced was PBMCs or T cells enriched from blood (not recorded which). These receptors came from a woman aged 25 to 39 who had recovered from COVID-19.

The chain joins TRBV9 to TRBJ2-3; tentatively, D is TRBD2 (5 bases). This CDR3 is 14 amino acids long. The germline V gene has CDR1 SGDLS and CDR2 YYNGEE. V gave up 1 base and J gave up 0 bases, with 6 bases separating them. The CDR3, as DNA: TGTGCCAGCAGCGTACGGACTAGCACAGATACGCAGTATTTT. Its translation is CASSVRTSTDTQYF.

A few counts support this clone. V usage is TRBV6-5 and J usage is TRBJ1-2; unclear D gene. CDR1 MNHEY and CDR2 SVGAGI come from the germline V gene. This CDR3 is 14 amino acids long. V gave up 0 bases and J gave up 5 bases, with 10 bases separating them. The CDR3: CASSYSSPLYGYTF. The DNA of the CDR3 is TGTGCCAGCAGTTACTCGTCCCCGCTATATGGCTACACCTTC.

V usage is TRBV27 and J usage is TRBJ2-2, with 12 bases matching TRBD2. Germline values: CDR1 MNHEY, CDR2 SMNVEV (reference sequence). This CDR3 contains 17 residues. V lost 3 bases, J lost 5 bases, and 7 bases stayed unmatched. The CDR3 bases are TGTGCCAGCAGTTTGTCTAGCGGGAGGGCCAGGACCGGGGAGCTGTTTTTT. Translating gives CASSLSSGRARTGELFF.

The chain carries TRBV4-3 and TRBJ2-7, with TRBD2 identical over 9 bases. With V trimmed by 4 bases and J by 2 bases, 6 bases remained unmatched. The CDR3 spans 15 residues. Germline V lookup: CDR1 LGHNA, CDR2 YSLEER. The chain's CDR3 is CASSLRAGGTYEQYF. The CDR3 DNA reads TGCGCCAGCAGCCTCCGGGCGGGGGGGACCTACGAGCAGTACTTC.

This rearrangement joins TRBV28 to TRBJ1-1, with D maybe TRBD1 (5 bases). The germline V gene encodes CDR1 MDHEN and CDR2 SYDVKM. The length of the CDR3 is 15 residues. V was pared by 1 base and J by 1 base, with 10 bases between. CDR3 loop: CASSLLWGGNTEAFF. The CDR3 DNA follows: TGTGCCAGCAGTTTATTATGGGGCGGGAACACTGAAGCTTTCTTT. The entire variable domain, with the rest obtained from reference TRBV28 and TRBJ1-1, is as follows: DVKVTQSSRYLVKRTGEKVFLECVQDMDHENMFWYRQDPGLGLRLIYFSYDVKMKEKGDIPEGYSVSREKKERFSLILESASTNQTSMYLCASSLLWGGNTEAFFGQGTRLTVV.

V is TRBV11-3 and J is TRBJ2-1, with 7 positions matching TRBD1. The length of the CDR3 is 13 residues. J gave up 9 bases and V 10 bases, and 12 bases lay outside the gene matches. Germline V gives CDR1 SGHNT, CDR2 YENEEA. CDR3 coding DNA: TGTGCCATAGGAACCACAGGGGCGGGTGAGCAGTTCTTC. Its protein is CAIGTTGAGEQFF.

The rearrangement uses TRBV19 and TRBJ2-3; TRBD1 matches 12 bases. This CDR3 has 15 residues. The V gene's germline CDR1 is LNHDA and CDR2 SQIVND (reference sequence). V was clipped by 6 bases and J by 5 bases; unmatched bases: 6. The CDR3 protein is CASRPGQGAGDTQYF. The CDR3 region has the DNA TGTGCCAGTAGGCCGGGACAGGGGGCCGGAGATACGCAGTATTTT.

The chain couples TRBV27 to TRBJ1-2; the match to TRBD1 covers 8 bases. This CDR3 has 17 residues. Looked up from germline, CDR1 is MNHEY and CDR2 is SMNVEV (reference sequence). Trimming removed 5 bases from V and 5 bases from J; junction bases left unmatched: 16. Here the CDR3 DNA reads TGTGCCAGCAGTACGCGGACAGGGCCGGCCGGCCGATATGGCTACACCTTC. Protein: CASSTRTGPAGRYGYTF.

The chain joins TRBV6-2 or TRBV6-3 to TRBJ2-7, with 9 positions matching TRBD2. The CDR3 is 17 residues long. Per germline, CDR1 MNHEY and CDR2 SVGEGT. Trimming took 2 bases from V and 3 from J; bases not matched to a gene: 11. CDR3 region: CASSYQAGGIIGYEQYF. The CDR3, as DNA: TGTGCCAGCAGTTACCAAGCGGGAGGAATAATTGGCTACGAGCAGTACTTC.

The chain combines TRBV7-9 with TRBJ2-3, with 13 bases fitting TRBD2. Germline assignment: CDR1 SEHNR and CDR2 FQNEAQ (reference sequence). The CDR3 totals 16 residues. V shed 5 bases and J 2 bases; nucleotides not matched to a gene: 4. DNA of the CDR3: TGTGCCAGCAGCCCGGGACTAGCGGGGTACACAGATACGCAGTATTTT. Translation: CASSPGLAGYTDTQYF.

This rearrangement joins TRBV5-1 to TRBJ2-7; D might be TRBD1 (5 bases). CDR1 is SGHRS, CDR2 YFSETQ, per germline. The CDR3 has 13 residues. The germline V and J ends were trimmed by 0 bases and 3 bases, with 7 bases remaining between them. This CDR3 is CASSLGGIYEQYF. The CDR3 DNA reads as TGCGCCAGCAGCTTGGGGGGCATCTACGAGCAGTACTTC.

The V call is TRBV11-2, the J call TRBJ2-4; D is unresolved. Germline CDR1 SGHAT, CDR2 FQNNGV. This CDR3 has 13 residues. Trimming removed 1 base at V and 7 bases at J, with 8 bases between. DNA for the CDR3: TGTGCCAGCAGCTTAGCTAGTGGGAACATTCAGTACTTC. Translating it yields CASSLASGNIQYF.

The chain carries TRBV3-1 (or the pseudogene TRBV3-2) and TRBJ2-2, with 11 bases fitting TRBD1. CDR3 length equals 16 residues. Germline lookup yields CDR1 LGHDT and CDR2 YNNKEL (reference sequence). J was trimmed by 6 bases and V by 3 bases; bases with no gene match: 6. CDR3 nucleotide sequence: TGTGCCAGCAGCCACCGGGACAGGGGGAGTTCCGGGGAGCTGTTTTTT. This gives the protein CASSHRDRGSSGELFF.

The chain joins TRBV28 to TRBJ2-7; TRBD2 matches at 9 bases. J was trimmed by 4 bases and V by 5 bases; bases with no gene match: 21. Per germline, CDR1 MDHEN and CDR2 SYDVKM. The CDR3 is 19 amino acids. CDR3 sequence: CASSPSFISVGTSMYEQYF. The DNA for the CDR3 is TGTGCCAGCAGTCCCTCTTTCATATCGGTCGGGACTAGCATGTACGAGCAGTACTTC.

The chain couples TRBV6-5 to TRBJ1-5; possibly TRBD1 for D (5 bases). The V gene's germline CDR1 is MNHEY and CDR2 SVGAGI. The CDR3 has 14 residues. V lost 6 bases and J lost 6, with 15 bases in between. This CDR3 reads CASRSIQGIQPQHF. The CDR3 DNA reads as TGTGCCAGCAGATCAATCCAGGGAATTCAGCCCCAGCATTTT.

This clone was counted once. The chain carries TRBV27 and TRBJ2-3; D perhaps matches TRBD2 (5 bases). Germline V CDR1 and CDR2: MNHEY, SMNVEV (reference sequence). The V end lost 2 bases, the J end lost 2 bases, and 11 bases lay between the germline ends. This CDR3 is built from 15 residues. This chain's CDR3 is CASSLGRRITDTQYF. The CDR3 nucleotides read TGTGCCAGCAGTTTAGGTCGGAGGATCACAGATACGCAGTATTTT.

This rearrangement joins TRBV5-6 to TRBJ1-6; TRBD1 matches at 7 bases. The CDR3 extends over 16 amino acids. Germline trimming cut 4 bases from V and 6 bases from J; bases unmatched to any gene: 10. CDR1 and CDR2 (germline): SGHDT, YYEEEE. The CDR3 loop is CASSKRTGSRNSPLHF. CDR3 sequence (DNA): TGTGCCAGCAGCAAAAGGACAGGCAGCCGTAATTCACCCCTCCACTTT.

The V and J genes are TRBV28 and TRBJ1-5; a possible D gene is TRBD1 (5 bases). V gave up 7 bases and J gave up 2 bases, with 15 bases separating them. The V gene's germline CDR1 is MDHEN and CDR2 SYDVKM. The length of the CDR3 is 15 residues. As DNA, the CDR3 is TGTGCCAGCACGTATTTCGGGGGAGGCAATCAGCCCCAGCATTTT. Translation: CASTYFGGGNQPQHF.

This chain links TRBV4-3 with TRBJ1-6; D is possibly TRBD1 (6 bases). This CDR3 has 15 amino acids. Germline CDR1 LGHNA, CDR2 YSLEER. Deletions cut 0 bases from V and 4 bases from J, with 7 bases between. The DNA of the CDR3 is TGCGCCAGCAGCCAAGATCAGGGGTATAATTCACCCCTCCACTTT. It encodes CASSQDQGYNSPLHF.

V is TRBV6-5 and J is TRBJ2-5, with a possible D match to TRBD1 (6 bases). The V gene's germline CDR1 is MNHEY and CDR2 SVGAGI. Trimming cost V 4 bases and J 4 bases, with 16 bases left between them. This CDR3 has 15 residues. As DNA, the CDR3 is TGTGCCAGCAGTTTCGGCAGGGGACCGGGAGAGACCCAGTACTTC. It yields the protein CASSFGRGPGETQYF.

The rearrangement uses TRBV30 and TRBJ1-1, with 7 bases that match TRBD1. Germline CDR1 GTSNPN, CDR2 SVGIG (reference sequence). Trimming at V came to 7 bases and at J to 3 bases, leaving 2 bases not matched to a gene. The CDR3 length is 11 residues. The CDR3, as DNA: TGTGCCTCCGGGACAGACACTGAAGCTTTCTTT. Protein sequence: CASGTDTEAFF.

The chain has TRBV6-4 and TRBJ2-3; 7 bases are a match to TRBD2. The V segment lost 3 bases and the J segment 3 bases; nucleotides outside the gene matches: 6. The CDR3 loop spans 15 amino acids. The germline V gene encodes CDR1 MRHNA and CDR2 SNTAGT. The CDR3 protein is CASSDRAGVTDTQYF. DNA for the CDR3: TGTGCCAGCAGTGATCGCGCGGGAGTGACAGATACGCAGTATTTT.

The chain has TRBV6-2 or TRBV6-3 and TRBJ2-4; the match to TRBD1 covers 7 bases. Trimming removed 5 bases from V and 4 bases from J; junction bases left unmatched: 11. The CDR3 has 16 residues. Germline V gene sequence: CDR1 MNHEY, CDR2 SVGEGT. The CDR3 sequence: CASSQPDRDSKNIQYF. The CDR3 DNA reads as TGTGCCAGCAGTCAACCGGATAGGGACAGTAAAAACATTCAGTACTTC.

This chain connects TRBV7-3 to TRBJ1-1, with a weak D call TRBD1 (6 bases). CDR1 and CDR2 (germline): SGHTA, FQGTGA. The ends were cut back, 5 bases at V and 8 bases at J, with 24 bases in the middle. The CDR3 has 16 amino acids. Here the CDR3 reads CASSPRAGFRRGEAFF. DNA for the CDR3: TGTGCCAGCAGCCCCCGGGCGGGCTTTAGAAGGGGGGAAGCTTTCTTT.

The chain recombines TRBV28 with TRBJ2-7, with D perhaps TRBD2 (5 bases). The germline CDR1 and CDR2 sequences are MDHEN and SYDVKM. V dropped 5 bases and J dropped 3 bases, with 17 bases sitting between them. The CDR3 consists of 15 residues. The CDR3 DNA sequence: TGTGCCAGCAGTCCCGGCGGGCCACTCAACTACGAGCAGTACTTC. Protein sequence: CASSPGGPLNYEQYF.

The chain links TRBV30 to TRBJ1-5; maybe TRBD1 (6 bases). Trimming took 2 bases from V and 6 from J, leaving 17 bases between them. The CDR3 loop spans 15 amino acids. Germline lookup yields CDR1 GTSNPN and CDR2 SVGIG (reference sequence). CDR3 sequence: CAWSPRGRVGQPQHF. The CDR3 bases are TGTGCCTGGAGTCCCAGGGGCAGGGTGGGTCAGCCCCAGCATTTT. Drawing the rest from reference TRBV30 and TRBJ1-5, the complete variable domain is SQTIHQWPATLVQPVGSPLSLECTVEGTSNPNLYWYRQAAGRGLQLLFYSVGIGQISSEVPQNLSASRPQDRQFILSSKKLLLSDSGFYLCAWSPRGRVGQPQHFGDGTRLSIL.

The chain recombines TRBV11-1 with TRBJ2-5, with 13 bases identical to TRBD2. V lost 3 bases, J lost 5 bases, and 3 bases stayed unmatched. Per germline, CDR1 SGHAT and CDR2 FQDESV (reference sequence). The CDR3 sequence is 15 residues long. CDR3 residues: CASSLPGLAGETQYF. The CDR3 coding sequence is TGTGCCAGCAGCTTGCCGGGACTAGCGGGGGAGACCCAGTACTTC.

V is TRBV7-8 and J is TRBJ2-7, with 9 positions matching TRBD2. Germline V CDR1 and CDR2: SGHVS, FQNEAQ. With V trimmed by 1 base and J by 2 bases, 6 bases remained unmatched. This CDR3 has 16 residues. The CDR3, as DNA: TGTGCCAGCAGCTTAGAGGGCGGGAGGGCCACCTACGAGCAGTACTTC. Translation: CASSLEGGRATYEQYF.

The V call is TRBV6-5, the J call TRBJ2-1; D call uncertain. The CDR3 consists of 14 residues. Germline V gene lookup returns CDR1 MNHEY and CDR2 SVGAGI. Trimming cost V 5 bases and J 0 bases, with 8 bases left between them. The CDR3 bases are TGTGCCAGCAGTCCCATGAGCTCCTACAATGAGCAGTTCTTC. Translating it yields CASSPMSSYNEQFF.

The V and J genes are TRBV5-4 and TRBJ2-7, with a possible D match to TRBD2 (6 bases). Germline lookup yields CDR1 SGHNT and CDR2 YYREEE (reference sequence). The CDR3 runs 15 residues. Trimming shortened V by 2 bases and J by 0 bases, and 12 bases separated the two germline ends. In nucleotides, the CDR3 is TGTGCCAGCAGCTTATCTAGCGACTCCTCCTACGAGCAGTACTTC. As protein: CASSLSSDSSYEQYF.

V is TRBV7-3 and J is TRBJ2-7; D perhaps matches TRBD1 (5 bases). The CDR3 length is 13 residues. Germline V gene lookup returns CDR1 SGHTA and CDR2 FQGTGA. Trimming took off 5 bases at V and 3 bases at J, with 11 bases between the two ends. As DNA, the CDR3 is TGTGCCAGCAGCGCGACAGTCAACTACGAGCAGTACTTC. Translated, it gives CASSATVNYEQYF.